This TCR beta chain was observed in a study of cytomegalovirus exposure and HLA in healthy donors (dated by TCRdb to about 2017). General notes on the study: The roughly 700 repertoires of the first cohort and the approximately 110 validation repertoires were produced on the same platform, according to a later analysis. The aim of the study was to test whether cataloging public T cell receptors could identify signatures of past pathogen exposure. In addition to the first cohort of roughly 670 subjects, a separate validation cohort of approximately 110 different subjects was used. High-throughput TCR immunosequencing, statistical association of individual TCRs with disease status, and machine learning were combined to predict cytomegalovirus infection status. What the work shows at the level of the full study, not this receptor alone: A total of around 150 TCR beta chains were listed by the study as associated with cytomegalovirus. Subsequent analysis determined that TCRs grouped into clusters in the first cohort also showed a tendency toward co-occurrence across the 120 or so validation repertoires, and approximately 94% of cluster scores exceeded 0. A few of the identified cytomegalovirus-associated TCR beta chains were confirmed in vitro to be specific for cytomegalovirus antigens. The classifier was reported to diagnose cytomegalovirus status with high specificity and sensitivity in both the original and validation cohorts. A later analysis lacked HLA typing for the validation cohort, so it scored co-occurrence in that cohort across all 110 or so repertoires. Most TCR sequences were seen in very few donors, while some public TCRs were found in many individuals. It was suggested by the authors that the approach could potentially be generalized to other disease states and immunological phenotypes.

On this clone itself: Its antigen target is currently unknown. Base quality data are lacking; no much larger clone is found one base away.

The receptor library was made with the immunoSEQ multiplex PCR assay. Per the original workflow: A statistical classification framework was built to diagnose cytomegalovirus status from the catalog of TCR beta chain sequences. Held by TCRdb, this immuneACCESS table contains in-frame sequences only and omits some clones. Under half of the omission traces to an unresolved V gene where checked; the cause of the rest is unknown. V and J calls and clone size are those listed in that table; D and trimming were worked out from the DNA. The sample table holds 90,000 to 150,000 clones, of which 86% were seen once. The ten largest make up roughly 5.3% of the sample. The CDR3 runs 15 amino acids, cysteine and phenylalanine included. Only CDR3 DNA remains: 45 bases, in frame from the first base. Per the germline V gene, MGHDK is the CDR1 and SYGVNS is the CDR2. V is shortened by 4 bases, J by 0 bases, and the region joining them spans 7 bases.

Donors formed part of the validation cohort, which comprised 120 or so subjects and was distinct from the first cohort of under 850 subjects. The chain couples TRBV25-1 to TRBJ2-6, with no D gene named confidently. This clonotype originated in a man between 18 and 35 years old in good health and CMV-seronegative. The source material was PBMCs. CDR3 sequence: CASSGQISGANVLTF. The nucleotide sequence reads TGTGCCAGCAGTGGGCAGATCTCTGGGGCCAACGTCCTGACTTTC.